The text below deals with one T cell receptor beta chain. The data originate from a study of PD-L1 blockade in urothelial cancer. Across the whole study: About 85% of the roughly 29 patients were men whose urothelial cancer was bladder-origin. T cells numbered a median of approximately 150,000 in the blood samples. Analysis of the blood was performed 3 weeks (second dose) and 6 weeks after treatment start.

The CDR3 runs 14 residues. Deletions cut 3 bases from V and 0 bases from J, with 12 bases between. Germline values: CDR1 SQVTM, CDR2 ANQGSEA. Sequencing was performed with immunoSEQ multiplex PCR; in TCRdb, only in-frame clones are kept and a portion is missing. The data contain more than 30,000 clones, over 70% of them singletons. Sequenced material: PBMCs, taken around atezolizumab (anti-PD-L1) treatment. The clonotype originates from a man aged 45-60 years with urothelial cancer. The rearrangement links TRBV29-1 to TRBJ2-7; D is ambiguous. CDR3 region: CSVEGPNSSYEQYF. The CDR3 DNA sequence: TGCAGCGTTGAGGGCCCAAACAGCTCCTACGAGCAGTACTTC.